One and the same sample provided the 15 T cell receptor beta chains below, sequenced in a study of T cells in Graves' hyperthyroidism and ophthalmopathy. Researchers amplified the TCR beta CDR3 regions from RNA transcripts. TCR CDR3 underwent first-round RT-PCR with the HTBI primer set. TCRdb re-derived calls from the multiplex PCR reads in MiXCR, one entry per CDR3 protein. The data hold some 600,000 distinct CDR3 sequences, with approximately 15% observed a single time. Material: blood. These receptors came from a woman in her twenties or thirties with Graves' hyperthyroidism that later progressed to Graves' ophthalmopathy.

This clonotype was recorded many times. V gene TRBV7-2 combines with J gene TRBJ2-7, with 7 bases fitting TRBD1. CDR3 length: 14 residues. Trimming took 4 bases from V and 4 from J; bases not matched to a gene: 7. Germline CDR1 and CDR2: SGHTA and FQGNSA. CDR3 residues: CASSSSGQVYEQYF. The CDR3 region has the DNA TGTGCCAGCAGCTCTTCCGGACAGGTTTACGAGCAGTACTTC.

The V call is TRBV6-1, the J call TRBJ1-4, with D perhaps TRBD1 (6 bases). The CDR3 spans 16 residues. CDR1 and CDR2 (germline): MNHNS, SASEGT. The V gene lost 5 bases and the J gene lost 8 bases, with 21 bases spanning the gap. The CDR3 DNA is TGTGCCAGCAGTCACGGGTCCGCGGGGGCCGTAGAAAAACTGTTTTTT. Protein: CASSHGSAGAVEKLFF.

As regards this clonotype: A much more abundant neighbour one base away suggests this may be a read error. The chain joins TRBV12-3 or TRBV12-4 to TRBJ1-6; D might be TRBD1 (5 bases). This CDR3 contains 16 residues. V was trimmed by 6 bases and J by 6 bases, leaving 18 bases between them. CDR3 nucleotides: TGTGCCAGCAGGCGGGACGCGAACCCTTGTAATTCACCCCTCCACTTT. Residues: CASRRDANPCNSPLHF.

This clonotype was counted many times. V usage is TRBV20-1 and J usage is TRBJ2-1; 8 nucleotides match TRBD2. CDR1 is DFQATT, CDR2 SNEGSKA, per germline (reference sequence). V was clipped by 1 base and J by 8 bases; unmatched bases: 7. The CDR3 is 14 residues long. The DNA of the CDR3 is TGCAGTGCTAGAGGCCTACTAGCGGACCATGAGCAGTTCTTC. Translated, it gives CSARGLLADHEQFF.

This clonotype was detected a few times. The chain combines TRBV7-9 with TRBJ1-2; maybe TRBD1 (5 bases). This CDR3 is built from 14 residues. Germline loops: CDR1 SEHNR, CDR2 FQNEAQ (reference sequence). With 4 bases removed from V and 6 bases from J, the gap between germline ends came to 15 bases. CDR3 sequence (DNA): TGTGCCAGCAGCTATCCCGGGGGTTTGGATGGCTACACCTTC. As protein: CASSYPGGLDGYTF.

This clonotype showed up many times. The chain joins TRBV27 to TRBJ2-1; D not certain. The CDR3 is 15 residues long. The V end lost 0 bases, the J end lost 4 bases, and 10 bases lay between the germline ends. Germline V gene data show CDR1 as MNHEY and CDR2 as SMNVEV (reference sequence). The DNA for the CDR3 is TGTGCCAGCAGTTTATCGTTACCTAGGTACAATGAGCAGTTCTTC. This sequence encodes CASSLSLPRYNEQFF.

In its sample, this clonotype was seen a few times. The J gene is TRBJ1-2, the V gene TRBV7-9, with D possibly being TRBD1 (5 bases). This CDR3 spans 15 amino acids. Germline CDR1 reads SEHNR; CDR2 reads FQNEAQ (reference sequence). V was clipped by 2 bases and J by 4 bases, with 14 bases between them. CDR3 residues: CASSLLGVGGYGYTF. In DNA form, the CDR3 reads TGTGCCAGCAGCTTATTGGGGGTGGGAGGCTATGGCTACACCTTC.

This clonotype was picked up a small number of times. The chain combines TRBV29-1 with TRBJ2-7; tentative D call: TRBD1 (7 bases). Per the germline V gene, CDR1 is SQVTM and CDR2 is ANQGSEA. CDR3 length: 13 residues. Trimming removed 7 bases at V and 1 base at J, with 14 bases between. CDR3 loop: CSAIQGRSYEQYF. In DNA form, the CDR3 reads TGCAGCGCTATACAGGGGAGGTCCTACGAGCAGTACTTC.

This chain uses TRBV5-6 with TRBJ2-7, with D unresolved. The germline V and J ends were trimmed by 0 bases and 7 bases, with 11 bases remaining between them. The CDR3 spans 13 residues. Germline CDR1 is SGHDT and CDR2 is YYEEEE. The CDR3 sequence: CASSLGILREQYF. The CDR3 DNA reads as TGTGCCAGCAGCTTGGGAATCCTGAGGGAGCAGTACTTC. Full variable domain (remainder filled in from reference TRBV5-6 and TRBJ2-7): DAGVTQSPTHLIKTRGQQVTLRCSPKSGHDTVSWYQQALGQGPQFIFQYYEEEERQRGNFPDRFSGHQFPNYSSELNVNALLLGDSALYLCASSLGILREQYFGPGTRLTVT.

The sample holds many counts of this clonotype. The chain links TRBV28 to TRBJ1-1; D is ambiguous. Trimming took 6 bases from V and 3 from J, leaving 5 bases between them. The CDR3 loop spans 11 amino acids. CDR1 and CDR2 (germline): MDHEN, SYDVKM. This CDR3 is CASRGYTEAFF. CDR3 nucleotides: TGTGCCAGCAGGGGATACACTGAAGCTTTCTTT.

This clonotype was counted a few times. V gene TRBV9 combines with J gene TRBJ2-1; TRBD1 aligns across 9 bases. The length of the CDR3 is 16 residues. Germline V gene sequence: CDR1 SGDLS, CDR2 YYNGEE. The junction had 6 bases not matched to a gene; V was cut back by 1 base and J by 4 bases. The CDR3 reads CASSVSQDRGYNEQFF. CDR3 in DNA: TGTGCCAGCAGCGTAAGCCAGGACAGGGGTTACAATGAGCAGTTCTTC.

This clonotype occurred many times. The rearrangement links TRBV27 to TRBJ2-5; no clear D. The CDR3 is 14 amino acids. V lost 0 bases, J lost 2 bases, and 7 bases lay in between. CDR1 and CDR2 (germline): MNHEY, SMNVEV (reference sequence). This CDR3 is CASSLSWLQETQYF. CDR3 sequence (DNA): TGTGCCAGCAGTTTATCGTGGCTACAAGAGACCCAGTACTTC.

This clonotype was counted at least ten times. The chain recombines TRBV6-5 with TRBJ2-5, with 7 bases lining up with TRBD1. The V gene's germline CDR1 is MNHEY and CDR2 SVGAGI. The CDR3 totals 17 residues. Trimming cost V 0 bases and J 5 bases; bases outside gene matches: 12. The CDR3 DNA follows: TGTGCCAGCAGTTACTCGACCGGACAGGTCTCTGGGGAGACCCAGTACTTC. It yields the protein CASSYSTGQVSGETQYF.

This clonotype came up many times. This chain links TRBV27 with TRBJ1-4; D is ambiguous. This CDR3 has 15 residues. Trimming removed 3 bases from V and 0 bases from J, with 8 bases in between. The germline V gene encodes CDR1 MNHEY and CDR2 SMNVEV (reference sequence). The CDR3 DNA is TGTGCCAGCAGTTTCCGGGCAGCAACTAATGAAAAACTGTTTTTT. Translated: CASSFRAATNEKLFF.

This chain uses TRBV24-1 with TRBJ2-3; tentative D call: TRBD1 (6 bases). Germline assignment: CDR1 KGHDR and CDR2 SFDVKD. The CDR3 loop spans 13 amino acids. V was shortened by 5 bases and J by 8 bases, with 13 bases between the two germline ends. This CDR3 is CATSGGEGGTQYF. DNA of the CDR3: TGTGCCACCAGTGGGGGCGAAGGGGGTACGCAGTATTTT.